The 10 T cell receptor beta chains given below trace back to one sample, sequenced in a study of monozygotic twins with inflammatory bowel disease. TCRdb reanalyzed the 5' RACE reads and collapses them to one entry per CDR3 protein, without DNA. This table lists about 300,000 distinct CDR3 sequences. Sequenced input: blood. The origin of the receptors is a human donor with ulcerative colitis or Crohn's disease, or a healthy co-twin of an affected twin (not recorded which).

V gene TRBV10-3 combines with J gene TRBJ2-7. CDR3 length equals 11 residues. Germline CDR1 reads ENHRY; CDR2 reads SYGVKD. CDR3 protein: CAISNGYEQYF.

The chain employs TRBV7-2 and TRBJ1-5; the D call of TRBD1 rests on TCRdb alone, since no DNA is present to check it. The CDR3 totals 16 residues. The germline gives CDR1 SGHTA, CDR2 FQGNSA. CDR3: CASSPEVAEINQPQHF.

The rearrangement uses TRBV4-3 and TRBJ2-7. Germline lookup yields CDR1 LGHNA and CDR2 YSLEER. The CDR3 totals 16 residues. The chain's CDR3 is CASSQDYNRRDHEQYF.

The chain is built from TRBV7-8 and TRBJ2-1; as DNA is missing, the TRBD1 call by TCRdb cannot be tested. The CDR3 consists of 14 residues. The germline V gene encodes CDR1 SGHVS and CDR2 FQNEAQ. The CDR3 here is CASSLHRVKGEQFF.

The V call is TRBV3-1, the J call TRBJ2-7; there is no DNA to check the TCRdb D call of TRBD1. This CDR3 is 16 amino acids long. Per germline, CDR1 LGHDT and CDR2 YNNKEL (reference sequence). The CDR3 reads CASSQGRQGVSYEQYF.

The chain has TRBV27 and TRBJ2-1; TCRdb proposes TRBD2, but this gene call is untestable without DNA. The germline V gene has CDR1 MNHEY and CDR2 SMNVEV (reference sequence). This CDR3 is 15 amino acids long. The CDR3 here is CASSWRGSSYNEQFF.

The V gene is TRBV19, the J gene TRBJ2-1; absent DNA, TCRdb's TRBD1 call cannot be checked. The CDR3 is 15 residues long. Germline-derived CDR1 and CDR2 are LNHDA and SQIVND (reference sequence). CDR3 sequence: CASSFRDSFYNEQFF. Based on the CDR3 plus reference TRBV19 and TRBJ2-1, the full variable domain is DGGITQSPKYLFRKEGQNVTLSCEQNLNHDAMYWYRQDPGQGLRLIYYSQIVNDFQKGDIAEGYSVSREKKESFPLTVTSAQKNPTAFYLCASSFRDSFYNEQFFGPGTRLTVL.

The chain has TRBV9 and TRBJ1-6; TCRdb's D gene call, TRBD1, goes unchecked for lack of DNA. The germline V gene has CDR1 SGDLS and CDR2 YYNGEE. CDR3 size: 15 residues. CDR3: CASSARQGPNSPLHF.

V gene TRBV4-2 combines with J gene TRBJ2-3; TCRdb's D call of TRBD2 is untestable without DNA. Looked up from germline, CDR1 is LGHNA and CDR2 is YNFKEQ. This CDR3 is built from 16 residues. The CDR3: CASSQGGTLSTDTQYF.

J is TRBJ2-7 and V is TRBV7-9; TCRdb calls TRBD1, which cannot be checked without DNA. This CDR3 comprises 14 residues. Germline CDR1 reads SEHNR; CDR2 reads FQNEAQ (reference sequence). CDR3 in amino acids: CASISGTGTYEQYF. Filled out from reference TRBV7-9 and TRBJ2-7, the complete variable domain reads DTGVSQNPRHKITKRGQNVTFRCDPISEHNRLYWYRQTLGQGPEFLTYFQNEAQLEKSRLLSDRFSAERPKGSFSTLEIQRTEQGDSAMYLCASISGTGTYEQYFGPGTRLTVT.